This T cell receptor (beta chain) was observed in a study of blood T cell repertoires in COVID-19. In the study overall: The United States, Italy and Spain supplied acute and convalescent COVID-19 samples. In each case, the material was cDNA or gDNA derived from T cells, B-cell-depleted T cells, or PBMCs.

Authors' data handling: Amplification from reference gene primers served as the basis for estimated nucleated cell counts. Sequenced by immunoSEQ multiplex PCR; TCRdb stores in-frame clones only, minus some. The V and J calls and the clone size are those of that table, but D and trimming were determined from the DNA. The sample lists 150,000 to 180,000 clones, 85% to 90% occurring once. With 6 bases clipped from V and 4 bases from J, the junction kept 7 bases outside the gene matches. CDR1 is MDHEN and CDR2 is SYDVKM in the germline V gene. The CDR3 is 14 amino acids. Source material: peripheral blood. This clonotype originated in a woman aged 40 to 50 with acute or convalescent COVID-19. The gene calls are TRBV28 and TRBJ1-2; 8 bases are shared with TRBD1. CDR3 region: CASRSGQGTYGYTF. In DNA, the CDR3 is TGTGCCAGCAGATCAGGACAGGGTACCTATGGCTACACCTTC.